The clone carrying this T cell receptor (beta chain) was seen just once. Clones were sequenced by immunoSEQ multiplex PCR, and TCRdb holds only the in-frame ones, with some missing. The sample yields more than 60,000 clones, roughly 87% seen once. The data belong to a study of OX40 agonist ivuxolimab in advanced cancers. The sequence came from an adult with an advanced solid tumor such as melanoma, head and neck, liver or kidney cancer. Sequencing was performed on CD4+ or CD8+ T cells sorted from blood, taken in a trial of the OX40 agonist ivuxolimab.

Here the CDR3 reads CASSLVSNYGYTF. Written as DNA, the CDR3 is TGTGCCAGCAGCTTAGTAAGCAACTATGGCTACACCTTC. This chain joins TRBV7-6 and TRBJ1-2; no reliable D call. V shed 1 base and J shed 2 bases, with 5 bases lying between them. The CDR3 spans 13 residues. The germline V gene encodes CDR1 SGHVS and CDR2 FNYEAQ.